This paragraph covers one TCR beta chain sequence. This sample was taken from a study of identifying expanded T cells in peripheral blood. Profiling relied on immunoSEQ multiplex PCR, and the TCRdb table lists in-frame clones only, not all of them. The table has 50,000 to 65,000 clones, approximately 83% seen once. The length of the CDR3 is 15 residues. CDR1 is SQVTM and CDR2 is ANQGSEA in the germline V gene. Trimming stripped 6 bases from V and 1 base from J, with 19 bases between. The sequenced material came from blood. This sequence was found in a person aged 18-70 years in good health. The chain uses TRBV29-1 and TRBJ2-7; tentatively, D is TRBD1 (7 bases). The CDR3 reads CSVTIPRGVSYEQYF. DNA for the CDR3: TGCAGCGTCACAATTCCCAGGGGGGTATCCTACGAGCAGTACTTC.